This T cell receptor beta chain was profiled in a study of identical twins. Trimming took 0 bases from V and 1 from J, leaving 10 bases between them. From germline, CDR1 is DFQATT and CDR2 SNEGSKA (reference sequence). The CDR3 is 14 amino acids. A single record per CDR3 protein comes from TCRdb applying MiXCR to the 5' RACE reads. Seen here are around 250,000 distinct CDR3 sequences, roughly 12% observed once, and the top ten hold 4%. Study-level results: Potential partial confounding of zero-insertion analyses by invariant MAIT and iNKT cells was noted. Fewer insertions were carried by abundant cord blood beta clonotypes, but none was seen in memory repertoires.

As to this clonotype: The antigen is undetermined.

These data were also filed under a second study, of yellow fever vaccine responses in identical twins.

V and J are TRBV20-1 and TRBJ2-7; no definite D call. Sequenced material: memory (CD45RO+) T cells sorted from blood. The receptor was isolated from a woman between 18 and 29 years old in good health. The CDR3 is CSARDQLTSYEQYF. The DNA of the CDR3 is TGCAGTGCTAGAGACCAGTTAACTTCCTACGAGCAGTACTTC.